The source of this TCR beta chain is a study of graft-versus-host responses after intestinal transplantation. In the study overall: Recipients uniformly received anti-thymocyte globulin induction, followed by tacrolimus and steroids for roughly three years.

About this clone itself: The antigen is not known.

Points from the study as a whole: Circulating GvH clone levels at their peak were associated with HvG declines (early post-transplant). Patients who carried graft-donor T cell macrochimerism also had high graft-versus-host to host-versus-graft clonal ratios in their allografts. Recipient marrow harbored GvH clones, some of which surfaced first in ileum or blood.

Sequenced by immunoSEQ multiplex PCR; TCRdb stores in-frame clones only, minus some. Of 20,000 to 25,000 clones listed, 70% to 80% are singletons. The CDR3 length is 14 residues. V was pared by 1 base and J by 8 bases, with 5 bases of the junction left unmatched. The germline V gene has CDR1 MNHNS and CDR2 SASEGT. Tissue from the graft was processed to free its intraepithelial and lamina propria lymphocytes. The V and J genes are TRBV6-1 and TRBJ1-1; TRBD1 matches 9 bases. The source was ileum tissue, collected 12 days after intestinal transplant. This sequence was found in a human patient who received an intestinal transplant, so some T cells may come from the graft donor. The CDR3 DNA reads as TGTGCCAGCAGTGAAGGCTGGGGGACAGGGGAAGCTTTCTTT. Amino acid sequence: CASSEGWGTGEAFF.